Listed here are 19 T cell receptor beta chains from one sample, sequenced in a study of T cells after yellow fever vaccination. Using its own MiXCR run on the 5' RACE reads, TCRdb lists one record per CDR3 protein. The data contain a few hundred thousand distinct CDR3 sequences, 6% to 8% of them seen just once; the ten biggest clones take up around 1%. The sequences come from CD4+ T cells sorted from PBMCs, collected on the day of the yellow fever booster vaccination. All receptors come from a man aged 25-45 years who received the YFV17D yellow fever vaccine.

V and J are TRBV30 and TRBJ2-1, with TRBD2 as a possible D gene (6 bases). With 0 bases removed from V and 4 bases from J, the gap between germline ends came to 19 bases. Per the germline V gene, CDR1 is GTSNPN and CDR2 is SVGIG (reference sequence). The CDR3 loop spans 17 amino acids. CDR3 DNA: TGTGCCTGGAGTGTACGTCTCTCGGGAGATTCTTACAATGAGCAGTTCTTC. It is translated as CAWSVRLSGDSYNEQFF.

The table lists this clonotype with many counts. CDR3 DNA sequence: TGTGCCAGCACCCAATGGGACAGGGGAAAAACTGAAGCTTTCTTT. Translation gives CASTQWDRGKTEAFF. This sequence joins TRBV5-4 and TRBJ1-1, with 10 nucleotides matching TRBD1. The CDR3 contains 15 residues. V dropped 6 bases and J dropped 5; count of bases not matched to a gene: 10. Germline V gene data show CDR1 as SGHNT and CDR2 as YYREEE (reference sequence). The whole variable domain, remainder taken from reference TRBV5-4 and TRBJ1-1, is ETGVTQSPTHLIKTRGQQVTLRCSSQSGHNTVSWYQQALGQGPQFIFQYYREEENGRGNFPPRFSGLQFPNYSSELNVNALELDDSALYLCASTQWDRGKTEAFFGQGTRLTVV.

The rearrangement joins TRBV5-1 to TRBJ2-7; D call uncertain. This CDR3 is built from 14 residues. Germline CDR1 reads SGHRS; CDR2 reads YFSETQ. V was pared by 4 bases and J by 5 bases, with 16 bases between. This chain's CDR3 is CASSPPTPDDEQYF. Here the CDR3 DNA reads TGCGCCAGCAGCCCCCCGACACCTGACGACGAGCAGTACTTC.

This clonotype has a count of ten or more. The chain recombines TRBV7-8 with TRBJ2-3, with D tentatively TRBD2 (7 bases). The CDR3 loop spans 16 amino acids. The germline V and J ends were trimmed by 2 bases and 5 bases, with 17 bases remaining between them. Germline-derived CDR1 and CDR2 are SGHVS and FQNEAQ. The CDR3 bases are TGTGCCAGCAGCTTATCATCCGGGGGGCGCGGAGATACGCAGTATTTT. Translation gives CASSLSSGGRGDTQYF.

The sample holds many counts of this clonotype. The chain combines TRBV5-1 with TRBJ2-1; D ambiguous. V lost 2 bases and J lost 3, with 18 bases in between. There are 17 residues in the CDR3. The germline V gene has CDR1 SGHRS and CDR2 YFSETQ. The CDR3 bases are TGCGCCAGCAGCTTTGGGATTCCTACCTCCAACTACAATGAGCAGTTCTTC. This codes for CASSFGIPTSNYNEQFF. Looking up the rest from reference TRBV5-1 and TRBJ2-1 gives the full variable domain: KAGVTQTPRYLIKTRGQQVTLSCSPISGHRSVSWYQQTPGQGLQFLFEYFSETQRNKGNFPGRFSGRQFSNSRSEMNVSTLELGDSALYLCASSFGIPTSNYNEQFFGPGTRLTVL.

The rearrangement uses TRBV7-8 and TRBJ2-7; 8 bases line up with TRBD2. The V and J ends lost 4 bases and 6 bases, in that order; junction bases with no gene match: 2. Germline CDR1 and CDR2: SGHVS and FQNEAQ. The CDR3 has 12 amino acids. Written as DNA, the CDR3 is TGTGCCAGCAGCTGGACTAGCTCCGAGCAGTACTTC. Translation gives CASSWTSSEQYF.

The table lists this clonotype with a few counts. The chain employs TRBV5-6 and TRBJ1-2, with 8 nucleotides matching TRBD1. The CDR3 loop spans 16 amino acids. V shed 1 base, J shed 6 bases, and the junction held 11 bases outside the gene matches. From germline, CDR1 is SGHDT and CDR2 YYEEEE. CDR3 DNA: TGTGCCAGCAGCTTGAGGGGAGGACAGGGACGGCATGGCTACACCTTC. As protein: CASSLRGGQGRHGYTF.

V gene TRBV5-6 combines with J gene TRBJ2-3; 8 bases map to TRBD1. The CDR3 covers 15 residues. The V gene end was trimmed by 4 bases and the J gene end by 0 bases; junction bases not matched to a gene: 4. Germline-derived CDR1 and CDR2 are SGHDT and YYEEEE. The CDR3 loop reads CASSRQGRSTDTQYF. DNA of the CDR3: TGTGCCAGCAGCCGACAGGGGAGGAGCACAGATACGCAGTATTTT.

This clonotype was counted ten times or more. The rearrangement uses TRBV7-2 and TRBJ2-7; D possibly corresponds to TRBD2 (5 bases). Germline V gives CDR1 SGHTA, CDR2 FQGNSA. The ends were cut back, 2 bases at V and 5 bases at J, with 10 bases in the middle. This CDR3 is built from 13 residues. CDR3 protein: CASSLRRANEQYF. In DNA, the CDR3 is TGTGCCAGCAGCTTAAGGCGGGCCAACGAGCAGTACTTC. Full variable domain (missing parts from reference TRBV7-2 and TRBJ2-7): GAGVSQSPSNKVTEKGKDVELRCDPISGHTALYWYRQSLGQGLEFLIYFQGNSAPDKSGLPSDRFSAERTGGSVSTLTIQRTQQEDSAVYLCASSLRRANEQYFGPGTRLTVT.

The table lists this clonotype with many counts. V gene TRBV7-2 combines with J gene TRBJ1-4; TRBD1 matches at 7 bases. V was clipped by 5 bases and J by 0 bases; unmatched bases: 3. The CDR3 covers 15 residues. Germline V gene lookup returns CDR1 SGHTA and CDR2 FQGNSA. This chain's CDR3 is CASSGGTATNEKLFF. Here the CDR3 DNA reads TGTGCCAGCAGCGGTGGGACAGCAACTAATGAAAAACTGTTTTTT.

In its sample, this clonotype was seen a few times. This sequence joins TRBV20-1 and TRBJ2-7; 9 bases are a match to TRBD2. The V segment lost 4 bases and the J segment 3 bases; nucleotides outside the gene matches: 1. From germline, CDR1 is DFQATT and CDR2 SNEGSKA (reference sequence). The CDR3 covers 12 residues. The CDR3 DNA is TGCAGTGCTAAGACTAGCGGCTACGAGCAGTACTTC. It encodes CSAKTSGYEQYF.

CDR3 DNA sequence: TGTGCCAGCAGGAGCGGGGGCGCAGGGGCCAACGTCCTGACTTTC. Encoded protein: CASRSGGAGANVLTF. The J gene is TRBJ2-6, the V gene TRBV15; 8 bases align to TRBD2. The V and J ends lost 10 bases and 4 bases, in that order; junction bases with no gene match: 9. Germline V CDR1 and CDR2: LNHNV, YYDKDF (reference sequence). The CDR3 consists of 15 residues.

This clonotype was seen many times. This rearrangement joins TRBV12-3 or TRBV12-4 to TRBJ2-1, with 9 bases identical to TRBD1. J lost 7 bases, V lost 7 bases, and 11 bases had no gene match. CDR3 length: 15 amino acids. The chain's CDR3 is CASTRAGTGKNEQFF. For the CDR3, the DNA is TGTGCCAGCACAAGGGCCGGGACAGGGAAAAATGAGCAGTTCTTC.

In DNA, the CDR3 is TGCAGTGCGGGACTAGCGGGAGTACCCAATGAGCAGTTCTTC. Its protein product is CSAGLAGVPNEQFF. The chain carries TRBV20-1 and TRBJ2-1, with 14 positions matching TRBD2. The CDR3 is 14 residues long. Germline V gene sequence: CDR1 DFQATT, CDR2 SNEGSKA (reference sequence). V was pared by 6 bases and J by 6 bases, with 4 bases of the junction left unmatched.

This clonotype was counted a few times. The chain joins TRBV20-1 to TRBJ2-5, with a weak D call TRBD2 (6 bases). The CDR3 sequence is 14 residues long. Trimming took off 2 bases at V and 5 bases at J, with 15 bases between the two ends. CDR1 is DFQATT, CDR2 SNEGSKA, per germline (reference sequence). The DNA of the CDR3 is TGCAGTGCTAGACGGAGGGCTGCGAGGGAGACCCAGTACTTC. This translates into CSARRRAARETQYF.

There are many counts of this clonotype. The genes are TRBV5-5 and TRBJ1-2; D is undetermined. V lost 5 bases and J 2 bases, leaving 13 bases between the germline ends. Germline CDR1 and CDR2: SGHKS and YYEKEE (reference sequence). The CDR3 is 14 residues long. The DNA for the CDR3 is TGTGCCAGCAGTCCTAGGACGGGAAACTATGGCTACACCTTC. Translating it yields CASSPRTGNYGYTF.

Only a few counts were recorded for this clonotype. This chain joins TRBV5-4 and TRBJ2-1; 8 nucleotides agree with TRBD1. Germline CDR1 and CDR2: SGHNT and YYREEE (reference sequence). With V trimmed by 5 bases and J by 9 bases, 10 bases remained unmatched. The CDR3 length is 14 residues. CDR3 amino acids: CASRPDRGYGEQFF. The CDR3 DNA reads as TGTGCCAGCAGACCCGACAGGGGTTATGGTGAGCAGTTCTTC. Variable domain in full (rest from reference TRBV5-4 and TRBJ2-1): ETGVTQSPTHLIKTRGQQVTLRCSSQSGHNTVSWYQQALGQGPQFIFQYYREEENGRGNFPPRFSGLQFPNYSSELNVNALELDDSALYLCASRPDRGYGEQFFGPGTRLTVL.

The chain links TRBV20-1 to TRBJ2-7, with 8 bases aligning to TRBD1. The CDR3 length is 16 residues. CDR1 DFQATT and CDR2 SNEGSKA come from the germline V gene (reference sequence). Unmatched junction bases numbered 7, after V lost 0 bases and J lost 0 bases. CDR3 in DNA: TGCAGTGCTAGAGATCGTCGGACAGGGTCCTCCTACGAGCAGTACTTC. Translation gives CSARDRRTGSSYEQYF.

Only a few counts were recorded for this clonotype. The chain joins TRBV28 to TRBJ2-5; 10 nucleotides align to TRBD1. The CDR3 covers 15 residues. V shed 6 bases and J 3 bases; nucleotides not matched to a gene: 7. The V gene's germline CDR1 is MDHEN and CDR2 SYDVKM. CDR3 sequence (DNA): TGTGCCAGCAGCGATGGGGGACAGGGGAAAGAGACCCAGTACTTC. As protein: CASSDGGQGKETQYF.